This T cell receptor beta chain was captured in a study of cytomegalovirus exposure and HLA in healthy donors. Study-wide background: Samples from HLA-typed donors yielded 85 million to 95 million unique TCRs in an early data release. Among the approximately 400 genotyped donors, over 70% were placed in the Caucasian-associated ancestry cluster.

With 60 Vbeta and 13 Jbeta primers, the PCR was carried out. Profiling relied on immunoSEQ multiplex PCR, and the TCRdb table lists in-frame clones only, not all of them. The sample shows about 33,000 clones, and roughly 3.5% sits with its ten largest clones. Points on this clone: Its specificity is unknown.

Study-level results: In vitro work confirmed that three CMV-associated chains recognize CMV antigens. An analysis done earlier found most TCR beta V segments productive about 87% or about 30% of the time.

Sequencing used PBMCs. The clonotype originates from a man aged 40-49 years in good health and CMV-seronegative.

The CDR3 is CAWSYGGEKLFF. CDR3 DNA: TGTGCCTGGAGTTATGGGGGCGAAAAACTGTTTTTT. V gene TRBV30 combines with J gene TRBJ1-4; maybe TRBD1 (6 bases). CDR3 size: 12 residues. Trimming left V 2 bases short and J 8 bases short, with 9 bases between. Germline values: CDR1 GTSNPN, CDR2 SVGIG (reference sequence).